The text below deals with one T cell receptor beta chain. This clonotype was detected many times. Which antigen it targets is not known. Per-base quality was not reported, and no clone a single base away is much larger than it. The hyperthyroidism patients were between 18 and 65 years old and newly diagnosed, with a disease duration of less than 2 months. The study excluded patients with uncontrolled infections, other autoimmune diseases, pregnancy or lactation. Diagnoses relied on clinical symptoms, serum thyroxine and TRAb, thyroid ultrasound and orbital computed tomography. Blood from progressor patients was drawn when they were first diagnosed with hyperthyroidism, before any ophthalmopathy symptoms appeared. Ficoll-Paque density gradient centrifugation was used to isolate PBMCs from around 9.1 ml of fresh peripheral blood. Progressor patients were first diagnosed with Graves' hyperthyroidism and then developed ophthalmopathy during follow-up. Trizol reagent was used to extract total RNA, and RNA quality was then checked on an Agilent 2100 Bioanalyzer.

Amplification of TCR beta CDR3 regions was carried out from RNA transcripts. The TCR CDR3 was subjected to a first round of RT-PCR using the HTBI primer set and the Qiagen OneStep RT-PCR kit. A second multiplex PCR round built the libraries, followed by size selection and purification. Paired-end sequencing of the libraries was performed with 100 bp reads on an Illumina HiSeq2000. The authors' pipeline ran thus. SOAPnuke was used to process the raw data, removing reads that contained adapters or uncalled bases, had a mean Phred below 15, or lacked an exact match to the constant primer or identifier. COPE v1.2.5 was used to merge the high-quality paired reads, and each unique nucleotide sequence was defined as a clonotype. MiTCR v1.1 was used to align clonotypes to the IMGT TRBV, TRBD and TRBJ reference segments. Analysis was restricted to V-J combinations with a frequency above 0.0001, which covered roughly 99% of repertoires. A TCS score was defined as the ratio of F50 (clonal expansion) to E x V (chaos), with BLOSUM62-based TCRdist applied between CDR3 peptides within each V-J. Welch's t-statistics and random forest reduced some 510 V-J features to some 14, which were used in a naive Bayes classifier (R e1071). Through fastp at Q25 and MiXCR, TCRdb rebuilt clones from the public reads, retaining in-frame beta chains. Every CDR3 protein is listed once, alongside the most common genes and DNA of its rows. It is TCRdb's table, rather than the study itself, that gives the V and J calls and clone size. This sample has 350,000 or so distinct CDR3 sequences in its table, and roughly a sixth of those were observed once. Approximately 35% of the sample goes to the ten largest clones.

The record originates from a study of T cells in Graves' hyperthyroidism and ophthalmopathy (dated by TCRdb to between 2018 and 2020). Looking at the study overall: Peripheral blood samples were taken at the time of initial diagnosis, prior to any treatment. The study also compared thyroid tissue and blood T-cell repertoires from about six Graves' hyperthyroidism patients. According to the paper, TCR Vbeta CDR3 sequencing was carried out on over 130 peripheral blood samples, which came from fewer than 50 ophthalmopathy, roughly 75 hyperthyroidism and approximately 17 progressor patients. To identify distinguishing TCR V-J signatures, a discovery cohort of about 95 patients was used, comprising 43 with Graves' ophthalmopathy and some 57 with stable Graves' hyperthyroidism. For training and testing, the 110 or so patients in the discovery cohort were randomly divided in a 7:3 ratio. After blood sampling, hyperthyroidism patients were treated with methimazole at a starting dose of 30 mg daily, and ophthalmopathy patients were treated with high-dose intravenous methylprednisolone. Whether ophthalmopathy could be predicted prospectively was tested in an independent validation cohort made up of roughly 19 hyperthyroidism patients plus 17 patients who later progressed to ophthalmopathy. The investigation overall reported the following: Sample size was not statistically predetermined, and investigators were not blinded to group allocation. Most expanded thyroid clonotypes (frequency above 0.001) were also detected in blood, a finding suggesting that blood repertoires may reflect thyroid immune responses. Ophthalmopathy was separated from stable hyperthyroidism by a 13 V-J signature model, with approximately 85% sensitivity and about 81% specificity obtained in cross-validation and 80%/75% obtained in testing. In validation, the model predicted progression to ophthalmopathy with roughly 66% sensitivity and 72% to 85% specificity, a median of about six months before onset.

Material: blood. This sequence was found in a young woman with Graves' hyperthyroidism that later progressed to Graves' ophthalmopathy.

The CDR3 protein sequence reads: CASSQGASEGLAQYF. The nucleotide sequence is TGTGCCAGCAGCCAAGGGGCCAGTGAGGGGTTAGCGCAGTACTTC. The rearrangement combines TRBV3-1 with TRBJ2-7; the D gene may be TRBD1 or TRBD2, since each aligns over 5 bases. V is shortened by 1 base, J by 9 bases, and the region joining them spans 19 bases. The CDR3, cysteine through phenylalanine, is 15 amino acids long. The sequence is cut down to CDR3 DNA, 45 bases in frame from base 1. The germline V gene encodes CDR1 LGHDT and CDR2 YNNKEL (reference sequence).